The 6 T cell receptor beta chains listed next were all sequenced from one sample in a study of T-cell reconstitution after alpha-beta-depleted transplantation in children. As it was prepared, the TCRbeta library received unique molecular identifiers. TCRdb redid the calling of the PCR reads with MiXCR, one entry per CDR3 protein. The sample lists 440,000 or so distinct CDR3 sequences, 43% occurring once. Here the sequenced sample was PBMCs, taken before TCRalphabeta/CD19-depleted stem cell transplant. The source is a girl under 10 years old with aplastic anemia, due to receive a stem cell transplant.

Only a few counts were recorded for this clonotype. The DNA of the CDR3 is TGTGCCAGCAGCTCAATTAGCGGGACATCCTACAATGAGCAGTTCTTC. Its translation: CASSSISGTSYNEQFF. This chain links TRBV7-9 with TRBJ2-1; 8 nucleotides align to TRBD2. This CDR3 is 16 amino acids long. Trimming cost V 4 bases and J 1 base; bases outside gene matches: 6. Germline lookup yields CDR1 SEHNR and CDR2 FQNEAQ (reference sequence).

J is TRBJ2-7 and V is TRBV7-2, with 7 bases fitting TRBD1. Trimming at V came to 3 bases and at J to 0 bases, leaving 8 bases not matched to a gene. The CDR3 loop spans 16 amino acids. CDR1 is SGHTA, CDR2 FQGNSA, per germline. For the CDR3, the DNA is TGTGCCAGCAGCTTTAACCGGGACAGCCTCTCCTACGAGCAGTACTTC. It translates to CASSFNRDSLSYEQYF.

V usage is TRBV6-6 and J usage is TRBJ1-5; D gene uncertain. Germline CDR1 is MNHNY and CDR2 is SVGAGI (reference sequence). This CDR3 region has 13 residues. The V and J ends lost 7 bases and 5 bases respectively, with 12 bases between them. As DNA, the CDR3 is TGTGCCAGCATCGTACATCTGGATCAGCCCCAGCATTTT. Translation gives CASIVHLDQPQHF.

The genes are TRBV11-2 and TRBJ1-1, with 12 bases that match TRBD1. V trimming: 1 base; J trimming: 1 base; junction bases outside the gene matches: 13. Looked up from germline, CDR1 is SGHAT and CDR2 is FQNNGV. The CDR3 length is 20 residues. CDR3 in DNA: TGTGCCAGCAGCTTAGGAGGGACAGGGGGCGCTGCTTGGACGAACACTGAAGCTTTCTTT. As protein: CASSLGGTGGAAWTNTEAFF. The whole variable domain, filled in from reference TRBV11-2 and TRBJ1-1, reads EAGVAQSPRYKIIEKRQSVAFWCNPISGHATLYWYQQILGQGPKLLIQFQNNGVVDDSQLPKDRFSAERLKGVDSTLKIQPAKLEDSAVYLCASSLGGTGGAAWTNTEAFFGQGTRLTVV.

The chain carries TRBV12-3 or TRBV12-4 and TRBJ1-3, with D unresolved. The CDR3 length is 16 residues. V dropped 3 bases and J dropped 0 bases, with 12 bases sitting between them. The CDR3 reads CASSLGLQSSGNTIYF. CDR3 coding DNA: TGTGCCAGCAGTTTGGGTCTTCAGAGCTCTGGAAACACCATATATTTT.

The V call is TRBV10-1, the J call TRBJ1-3; D gene ambiguous. Between the trimmed V and J ends, which lost 0 bases and 1 base, there was a span of 4 bases. The CDR3 sequence is 14 residues long. CDR1 is WNHNN, CDR2 SYGVQD, per germline (reference sequence). The CDR3 sequence: CASSESRSGNTIYF. CDR3 coding DNA: TGCGCCAGCAGTGAGTCACGTTCTGGAAACACCATATATTTT.